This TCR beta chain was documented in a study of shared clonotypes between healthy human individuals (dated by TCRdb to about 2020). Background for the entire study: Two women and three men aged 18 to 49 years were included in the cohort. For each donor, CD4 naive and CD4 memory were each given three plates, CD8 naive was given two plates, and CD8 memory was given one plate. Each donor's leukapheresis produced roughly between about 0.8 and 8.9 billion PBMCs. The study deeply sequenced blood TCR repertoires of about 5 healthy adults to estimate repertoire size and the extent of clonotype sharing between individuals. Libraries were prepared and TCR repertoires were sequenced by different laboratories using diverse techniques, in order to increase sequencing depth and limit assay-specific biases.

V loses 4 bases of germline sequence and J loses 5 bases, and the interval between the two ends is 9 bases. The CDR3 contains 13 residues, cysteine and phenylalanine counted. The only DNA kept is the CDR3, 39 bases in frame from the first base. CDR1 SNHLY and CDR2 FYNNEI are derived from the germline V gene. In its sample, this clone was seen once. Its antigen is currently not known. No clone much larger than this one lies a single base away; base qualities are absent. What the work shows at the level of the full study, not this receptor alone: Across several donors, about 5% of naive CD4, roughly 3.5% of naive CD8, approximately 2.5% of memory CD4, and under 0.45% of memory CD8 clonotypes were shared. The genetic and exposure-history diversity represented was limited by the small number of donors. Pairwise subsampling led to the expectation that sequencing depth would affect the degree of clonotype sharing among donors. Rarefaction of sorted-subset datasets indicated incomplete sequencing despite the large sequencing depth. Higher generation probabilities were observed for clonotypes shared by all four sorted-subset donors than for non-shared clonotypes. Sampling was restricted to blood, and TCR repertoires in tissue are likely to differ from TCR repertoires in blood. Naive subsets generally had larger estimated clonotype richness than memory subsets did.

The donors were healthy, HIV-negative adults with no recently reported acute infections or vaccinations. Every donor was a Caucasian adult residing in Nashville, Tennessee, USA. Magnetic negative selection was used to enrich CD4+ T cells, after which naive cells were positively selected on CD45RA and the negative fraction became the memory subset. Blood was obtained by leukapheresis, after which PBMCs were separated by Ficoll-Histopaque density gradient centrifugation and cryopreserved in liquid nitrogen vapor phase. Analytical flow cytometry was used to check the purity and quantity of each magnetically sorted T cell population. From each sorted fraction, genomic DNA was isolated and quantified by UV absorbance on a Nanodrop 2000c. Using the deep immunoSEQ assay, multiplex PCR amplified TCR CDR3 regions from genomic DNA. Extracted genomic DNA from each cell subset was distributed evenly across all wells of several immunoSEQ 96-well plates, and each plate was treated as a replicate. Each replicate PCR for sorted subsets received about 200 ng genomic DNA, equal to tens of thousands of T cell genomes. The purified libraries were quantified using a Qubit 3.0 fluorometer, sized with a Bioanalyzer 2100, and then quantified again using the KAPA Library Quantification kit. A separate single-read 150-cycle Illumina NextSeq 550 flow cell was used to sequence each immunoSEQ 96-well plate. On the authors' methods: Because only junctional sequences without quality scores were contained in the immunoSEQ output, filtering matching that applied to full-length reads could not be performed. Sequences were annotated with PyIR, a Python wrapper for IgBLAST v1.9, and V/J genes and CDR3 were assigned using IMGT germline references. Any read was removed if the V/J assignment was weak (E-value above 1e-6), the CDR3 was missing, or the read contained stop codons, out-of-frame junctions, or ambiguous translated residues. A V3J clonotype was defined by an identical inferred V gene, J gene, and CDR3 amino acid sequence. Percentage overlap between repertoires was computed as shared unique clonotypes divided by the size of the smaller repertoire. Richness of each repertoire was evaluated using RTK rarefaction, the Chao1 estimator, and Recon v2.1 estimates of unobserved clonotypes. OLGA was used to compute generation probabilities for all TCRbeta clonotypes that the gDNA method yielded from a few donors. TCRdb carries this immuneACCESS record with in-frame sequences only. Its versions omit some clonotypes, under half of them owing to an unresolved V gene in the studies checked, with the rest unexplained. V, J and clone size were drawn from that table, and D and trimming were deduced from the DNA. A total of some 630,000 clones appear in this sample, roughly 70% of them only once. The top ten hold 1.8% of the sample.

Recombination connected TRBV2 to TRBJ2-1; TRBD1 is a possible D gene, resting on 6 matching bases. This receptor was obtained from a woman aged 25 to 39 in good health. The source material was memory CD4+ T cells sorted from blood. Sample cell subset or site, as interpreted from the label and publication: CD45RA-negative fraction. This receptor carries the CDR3 CASSVKGDNEQFF. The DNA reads TGTGCCAGCAGTGTCAAGGGGGACAATGAGCAGTTCTTC. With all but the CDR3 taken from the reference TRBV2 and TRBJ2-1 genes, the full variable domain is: EPEVTQTPSHQVTQMGQEVILRCVPISNHLYFYWYRQILGQKVEFLVSFYNNEISEKSEIFDDQFSVERPDGSNFTLKIRSTKLEDSAMYFCASSVKGDNEQFFGPGTRLTVL.